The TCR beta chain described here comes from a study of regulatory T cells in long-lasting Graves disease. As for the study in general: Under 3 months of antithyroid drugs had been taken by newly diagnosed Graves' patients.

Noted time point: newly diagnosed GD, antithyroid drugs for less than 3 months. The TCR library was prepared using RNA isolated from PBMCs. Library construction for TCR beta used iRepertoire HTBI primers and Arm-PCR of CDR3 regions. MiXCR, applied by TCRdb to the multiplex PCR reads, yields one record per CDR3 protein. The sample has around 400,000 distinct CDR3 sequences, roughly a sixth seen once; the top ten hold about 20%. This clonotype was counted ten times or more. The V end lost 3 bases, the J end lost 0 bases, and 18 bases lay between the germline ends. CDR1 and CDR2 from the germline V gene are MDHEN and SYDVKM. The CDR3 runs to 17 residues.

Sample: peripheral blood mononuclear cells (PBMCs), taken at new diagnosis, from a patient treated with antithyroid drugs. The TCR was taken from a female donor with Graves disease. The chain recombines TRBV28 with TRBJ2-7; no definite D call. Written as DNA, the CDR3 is TGTGCCAGCAGTTTCGATTTAGGCGACCTTAACTCCTACGAGCAGTACTTC. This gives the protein CASSFDLGDLNSYEQYF.